The 14 T cell receptor beta chains below come from one sample, sequenced in a study of CD8 T cells in Susac syndrome. RNA was extracted with the RNeasy kit, and a quantity of roughly 0.45 to 1 ug was reverse transcribed using random hexamers. TCRdb reanalysed the immunoSEQ multiplex PCR reads using MiXCR and keeps one entry per CDR3 protein. This sample has about 300,000 distinct CDR3 sequences; about 88% occur once, and the top ten carry around 0.18%. The specimen sequenced was CD8+ T cells from PBMCs. The receptors stem from a human donor with multiple sclerosis.

The V call is TRBV12-3 or TRBV12-4, the J call TRBJ2-2; 7 bases are a match to TRBD2. With 0 bases clipped from V and 3 bases from J, the junction kept 13 bases outside the gene matches. This CDR3 comprises 19 residues. CDR3 in amino acids: CASSLAREDPDRDTGELFF. The CDR3 bases are TGTGCCAGCAGTTTAGCCCGGGAGGACCCGGATCGGGACACCGGGGAGCTGTTTTTT.

The CDR3 region has the DNA TGTGCCAGTAGCCCCTCCAAGGGGGCCTACGAGCAGTACTTC. Translated, it gives CASSPSKGAYEQYF. The rearrangement uses TRBV19 and TRBJ2-7; perhaps TRBD1 as D (6 bases). The V gene's germline CDR1 is LNHDA and CDR2 SQIVND (reference sequence). V lost 6 bases and J 2 bases, leaving 14 bases between the germline ends. CDR3 length equals 14 residues.

The chain links TRBV24-1 to TRBJ2-2; D possibly uses TRBD1 or TRBD2 (5 bases each). In germline, CDR1 is KGHDR, CDR2 SFDVKD. The CDR3 consists of 14 residues. The V end was cut by 4 bases, the J end by 4 bases, with 9 bases between. DNA for the CDR3: TGTGCCACCAGTGACAGGGCGGGCACCGGGGAGCTGTTTTTT. Translating gives CATSDRAGTGELFF.

The gene calls are TRBV14 and TRBJ2-3; D unresolved. Germline V gene sequence: CDR1 SGHDN, CDR2 FVKESK. Trimming stripped 3 bases from V and 3 bases from J, with 10 bases between. The length of the CDR3 is 14 residues. CDR3 loop: CASSQDHGTDTQYF. Here the CDR3 DNA reads TGTGCCAGCAGCCAGGATCACGGAACAGATACGCAGTATTTT.

The chain combines TRBV10-3 with TRBJ2-5; the D is unclear. Germline V lookup: CDR1 ENHRY, CDR2 SYGVKD. The CDR3 loop spans 13 amino acids. Between the trimmed V and J ends, which lost 3 bases and 1 base, there was a span of 6 bases. CDR3 region: CAISEGIQETQYF. CDR3 nucleotide sequence: TGTGCCATCAGTGAAGGTATCCAAGAGACCCAGTACTTC.

The rearrangement uses TRBV13 and TRBJ1-6; D ambiguous. The CDR3 spans 14 residues. The germline CDR1 and CDR2 sequences are PRHDT and FYEKMQ (reference sequence). Trimming took 2 bases from V and 7 from J, leaving 9 bases between them. This CDR3 reads CASSLSDLNSPLHF. The CDR3 bases are TGTGCCAGCAGCTTATCGGATTTGAATTCACCCCTCCACTTT.

The V call is TRBV5-8, the J call TRBJ2-1; a weak D match, TRBD2 (5 bases). This CDR3 has 12 amino acids. The V end was cut by 8 bases, the J end by 11 bases, with 17 bases between. The germline V gene has CDR1 SGHTS and CDR2 YDEGEE. The CDR3 region is CARRTDGYQQFF. CDR3 bases: TGTGCCAGGAGGACTGACGGGTATCAGCAGTTCTTC.

V gene TRBV5-4 combines with J gene TRBJ1-2; D ambiguous. CDR1 and CDR2 from the germline V gene are SGHNT and YYREEE (reference sequence). The CDR3 has 13 residues. Trimming stripped 2 bases from V and 2 bases from J, with 7 bases between. This CDR3 reads CASSFWLNYGYTF. The CDR3 region has the DNA TGTGCCAGCAGCTTTTGGCTCAACTATGGCTACACCTTC.

The chain has TRBV28 and TRBJ2-2; D possibly corresponds to TRBD2 (6 bases). V was pared by 1 base and J by 6 bases, with 9 bases between. The CDR3 runs 14 residues. CDR1 and CDR2 from the germline V gene are MDHEN and SYDVKM. The CDR3 loop is CASSLLLAPGELFF. In DNA, the CDR3 is TGTGCCAGCAGTTTATTGCTAGCGCCCGGGGAGCTGTTTTTT. Together with reference TRBV28 and TRBJ2-2, the CDR3 gives the full variable domain: DVKVTQSSRYLVKRTGEKVFLECVQDMDHENMFWYRQDPGLGLRLIYFSYDVKMKEKGDIPEGYSVSREKKERFSLILESASTNQTSMYLCASSLLLAPGELFFGEGSRLTVL.

This clonotype was seen a handful of times. The rearrangement links TRBV7-9 to TRBJ1-2; no definite D call. Germline values: CDR1 SEHNR, CDR2 FQNEAQ (reference sequence). V was pared by 5 bases and J by 1 base, with 5 bases between. This CDR3 comprises 12 residues. CDR3 bases: TGTGCCAGCAGCCAATATAACTATGGCTACACCTTC. This gives the protein CASSQYNYGYTF.

The chain has TRBV27 and TRBJ2-1; 10 bases are shared with TRBD1. Germline loops: CDR1 MNHEY, CDR2 SMNVEV (reference sequence). The CDR3 covers 17 residues. V was pared by 5 bases and J by 2 bases, with 9 bases of the junction left unmatched. The CDR3 nucleotides read TGTGCCAGCAGTCCCCTTTCGACAGGGGGCGCCTACAATGAGCAGTTCTTC. Translation gives CASSPLSTGGAYNEQFF.

V and J are TRBV29-1 and TRBJ2-1; D tentatively fits TRBD1 or TRBD2 (7 bases each). V lost 1 base and J 8 bases, leaving 18 bases between the germline ends. The CDR3 has 15 amino acids. Germline V gene sequence: CDR1 SQVTM, CDR2 ANQGSEA. The CDR3 coding sequence is TGCAGCGTTGAAGGGGTCAGGGGGGGTGGCTATGAGCAGTTCTTC. Translating gives CSVEGVRGGGYEQFF.

This sequence joins TRBV28 and TRBJ1-5; 9 nucleotides line up with TRBD1. Trimming cost V 3 bases and J 6 bases; bases outside gene matches: 9. The CDR3 totals 16 residues. The germline CDR1 and CDR2 sequences are MDHEN and SYDVKM. DNA for the CDR3: TGTGCCAGCAGTTTGGCCGGGACAGGGTCGGTTCAGCCCCAGCATTTT. Its translation is CASSLAGTGSVQPQHF.

This chain uses TRBV29-1 with TRBJ2-1; perhaps TRBD1 as D (6 bases). Deletions cut 7 bases from V and 3 bases from J, with 13 bases between. CDR1 and CDR2 (germline): SQVTM, ANQGSEA. The CDR3 loop spans 13 amino acids. The CDR3 coding sequence is TGCAGCGGGTCCGGGACAAACTACAATGAGCAGTTCTTC. Its protein product is CSGSGTNYNEQFF.